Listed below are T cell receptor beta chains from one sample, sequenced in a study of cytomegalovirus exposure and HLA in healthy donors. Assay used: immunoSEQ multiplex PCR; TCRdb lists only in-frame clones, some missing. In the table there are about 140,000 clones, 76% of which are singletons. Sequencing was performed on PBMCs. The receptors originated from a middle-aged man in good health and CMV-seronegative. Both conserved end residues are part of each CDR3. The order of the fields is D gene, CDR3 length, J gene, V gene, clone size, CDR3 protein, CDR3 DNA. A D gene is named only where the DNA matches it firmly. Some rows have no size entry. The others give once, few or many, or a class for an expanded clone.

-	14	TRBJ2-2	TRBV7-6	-	CASSRTREAGELFF	TGTGCCAGCAGCCGCACTAGGGAGGCCGGGGAGCTGTTTTTT
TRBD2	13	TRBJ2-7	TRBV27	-	CASSLSSGAEQYF	TGTGCCAGCAGTTTATCAAGCGGGGCCGAGCAGTACTTC
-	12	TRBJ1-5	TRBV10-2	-	CASSDHNQPQHF	TGCGCCAGCAGTGATCACAATCAGCCCCAGCATTTT
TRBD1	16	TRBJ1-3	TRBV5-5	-	CASSQNDRGSGNTIYF	TGTGCCAGCAGCCAGAACGACAGGGGCTCTGGAAACACCATATATTTT
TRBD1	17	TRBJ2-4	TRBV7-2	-	CASSSTGGAVAKNIQYF	TGTGCCAGCAGCTCGACAGGGGGGGCAGTGGCCAAAAACATTCAGTACTTC
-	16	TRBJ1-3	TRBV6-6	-	CASSAMGHRSGNTIYF	TGTGCCAGCAGTGCCATGGGACACCGCTCTGGAAACACCATATATTTT
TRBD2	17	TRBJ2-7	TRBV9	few	CASSVGLAGWSGREQYF	TGTGCCAGCAGCGTAGGACTAGCGGGTTGGTCGGGCAGGGAGCAGTACTTC
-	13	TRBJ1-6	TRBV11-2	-	CASSFRGNSPLHF	TGTGCCAGCAGCTTCAGGGGAAATTCACCCCTCCACTTT
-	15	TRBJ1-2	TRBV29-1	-	CSVADVGAGAIGYTF	TGCAGCGTTGCGGACGTAGGGGCAGGGGCGATTGGCTACACCTTC
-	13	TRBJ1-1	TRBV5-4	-	CASSPTLNTEAFF	TGTGCCAGCAGCCCCACTCTGAACACTGAAGCTTTCTTT
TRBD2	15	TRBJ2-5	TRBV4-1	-	CASSHLAGGSGEQYF	TGCGCCAGCAGCCATCTAGCGGGAGGATCAGGGGAGCAGTACTTC
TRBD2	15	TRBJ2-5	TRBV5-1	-	CASSLLAGAKETQYF	TGCGCCAGCAGCCTACTAGCGGGGGCCAAAGAGACCCAGTACTTC
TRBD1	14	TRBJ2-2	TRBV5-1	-	CASSEQGAWGELFF	TGCGCCAGCAGCGAACAGGGGGCGTGGGGGGAGCTGTTTTTT
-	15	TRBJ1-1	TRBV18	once	CASSPDSQANTEAFF	TGTGCCAGCTCACCGGACAGCCAGGCTAACACTGAAGCTTTCTTT
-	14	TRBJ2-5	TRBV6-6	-	CASSYGGPKETQYF	TGTGCCAGCAGTTACGGAGGGCCAAAAGAGACCCAGTACTTC
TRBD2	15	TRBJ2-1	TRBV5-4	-	CASSLAAGGTDEQFF	TGTGCCAGCAGCTTGGCTGCGGGAGGTACCGATGAGCAGTTCTTC
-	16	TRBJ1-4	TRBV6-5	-	CASSYSRSGVGEKLFF	TGTGCCAGCAGTTACTCGCGATCGGGAGTAGGTGAAAAACTGTTTTTT
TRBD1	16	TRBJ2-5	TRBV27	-	CASSLGQGAGVRTQYF	TGTGCCAGCAGTTTAGGTCAGGGGGCGGGCGTCCGGACCCAGTACTTC
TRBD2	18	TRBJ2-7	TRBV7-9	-	CASSPPGTSGLVSIEQYF	TGTGCCAGCAGCCCCCCCGGGACTAGCGGATTGGTATCTATCGAGCAGTACTTC
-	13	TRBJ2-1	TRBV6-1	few	CASSSSVYNEQFF	TGTGCCAGCAGTAGTTCGGTCTACAATGAGCAGTTCTTC
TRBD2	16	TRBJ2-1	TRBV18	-	CASSPGTSKGHNEQFF	TGTGCCAGCTCACCAGGGACTAGCAAAGGGCACAATGAGCAGTTCTTC
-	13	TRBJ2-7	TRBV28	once	CASSLNRDYEQYF	TGTGCCAGCAGTTTAAACAGAGACTACGAGCAGTACTTC
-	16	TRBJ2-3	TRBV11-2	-	CASSLLDRRGLDTQYF	TGTGCCAGCAGCCTATTAGATAGGAGGGGACTAGATACGCAGTATTTT